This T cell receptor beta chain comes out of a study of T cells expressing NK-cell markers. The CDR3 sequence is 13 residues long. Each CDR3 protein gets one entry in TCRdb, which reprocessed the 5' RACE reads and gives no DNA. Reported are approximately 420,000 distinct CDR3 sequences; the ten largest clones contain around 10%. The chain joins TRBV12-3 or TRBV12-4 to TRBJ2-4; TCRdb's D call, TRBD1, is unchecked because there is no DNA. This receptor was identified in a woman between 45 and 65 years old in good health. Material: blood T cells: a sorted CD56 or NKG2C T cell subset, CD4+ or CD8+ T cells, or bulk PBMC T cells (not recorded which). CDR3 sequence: CASSASGADIQYF.